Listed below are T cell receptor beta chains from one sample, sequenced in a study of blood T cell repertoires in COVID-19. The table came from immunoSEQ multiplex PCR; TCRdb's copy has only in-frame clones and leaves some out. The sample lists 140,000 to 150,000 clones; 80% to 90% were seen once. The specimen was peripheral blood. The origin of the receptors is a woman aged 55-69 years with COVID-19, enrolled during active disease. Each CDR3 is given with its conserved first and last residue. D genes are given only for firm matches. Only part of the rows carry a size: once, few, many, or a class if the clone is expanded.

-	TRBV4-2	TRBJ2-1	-	TGTGCCAGCAGCCAATGGGCTTCGGTAGGTTTCAATGAGCAGTTCTTC	CASSQWASVGFNEQFF
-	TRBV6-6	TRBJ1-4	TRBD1	TGTGCCAGCAGTGGCGGGGGACAGGCTAATGAAAAACTGTTTTTT	CASSGGGQANEKLFF
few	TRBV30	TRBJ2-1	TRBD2	TGTGCCTGGAGTGTATACGGGGGGTACAATGAGCAGTTCTTC	CAWSVYGGYNEQFF
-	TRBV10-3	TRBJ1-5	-	TGTGCCATCAGTGAGGACAGTTTGGGTGCGAATCAGCCCCAGCATTTT	CAISEDSLGANQPQHF
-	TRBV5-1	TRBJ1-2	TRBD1	TGCGCCAGCAGCTTTGGGACAGGGGTTGGCTACACCTTC	CASSFGTGVGYTF
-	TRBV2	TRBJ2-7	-	TGTGCCAGCAGTGATTATCGGTTTCCGAACGAGCAGTACTTC	CASSDYRFPNEQYF
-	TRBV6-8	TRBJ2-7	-	TGTGCCAGCTCCCCCTCCCTGACAGATAGCTTCGAGCAGTACTTC	CASSPSLTDSFEQYF
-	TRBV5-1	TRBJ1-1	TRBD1	TGCGCCAGCAGCCGTGCTCCTTCGGGACAGGCTAACACTGAAGCTTTCTTT	CASSRAPSGQANTEAFF
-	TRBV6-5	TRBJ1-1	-	TGTGCCAGCAGTCCTCTACCGCTCCTTGAAGCTTTCTTT	CASSPLPLLEAFF
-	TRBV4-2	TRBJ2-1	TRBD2	TGTGCCAGCAGCCAAGTGGGTCTAGCGGGGGGTGGCTCCTACAATGAGCAGTTCTTC	CASSQVGLAGGGSYNEQFF
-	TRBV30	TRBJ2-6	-	TGTGCCTGCAATCTATGGGGGGGCGCTTGGGATAGGACCTACTCTGGGGCCAACGTCCTGACTTTC	CACNLWGGAWDRTYSGANVLTF
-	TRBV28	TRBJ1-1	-	TGTGCCAGCAGCCTTAACGGGGGTAGGTCCACTGAAGCTTTCTTT	CASSLNGGRSTEAFF
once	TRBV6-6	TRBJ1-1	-	TGTGCCAGCAGTTACTCGGGCAGTGGAGCTTTCTTT	CASSYSGSGAFF
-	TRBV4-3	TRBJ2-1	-	TGCGCCAGCAGGCCCCGGTTGGCAGGGATTTACAATGAGCAGTTCTTC	CASRPRLAGIYNEQFF
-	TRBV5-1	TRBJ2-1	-	TGCGCCAGCAGCTTGGCCATCAGTGATGAGCAGTTCTTC	CASSLAISDEQFF
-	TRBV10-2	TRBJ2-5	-	TGCGCCAGCAGTGAGCTCCGGGACACCAAAGAGACCCAGTACTTC	CASSELRDTKETQYF
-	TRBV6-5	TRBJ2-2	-	TGTGCCAGCAGAAGGCAGGGTGAAGTGACCGGGGAGCTGTTTTTT	CASRRQGEVTGELFF
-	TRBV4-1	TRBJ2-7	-	TGCGCCAGCAGCCAAGGGGGGGGGCAGGGAACTTTCCAGTACTTC	CASSQGGGQGTFQYF
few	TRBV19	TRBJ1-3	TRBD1	TGTGCCAGTAGTCCGCGGACAGGGACTCTTCTAAACACCATATATTTT	CASSPRTGTLLNTIYF
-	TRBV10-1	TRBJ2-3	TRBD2	TGCGCCAGCAGTGACCAAGGGACTAGCGGGGTATTAGATACGCAGTATTTT	CASSDQGTSGVLDTQYF
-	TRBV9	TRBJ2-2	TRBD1	TGTGCCAGCAGCCCCCCAGTACAGGGGGCATCCGGGGAGCTGTTTTTT	CASSPPVQGASGELFF
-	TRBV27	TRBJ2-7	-	TGTGCCAGCAGTTTATGGGGGAGGGAGCAGTACTTC	CASSLWGREQYF
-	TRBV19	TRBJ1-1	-	TGTGCCAGTAGTATATGGGCTCGGATGAACACTGAAGCTTTCTTT	CASSIWARMNTEAFF
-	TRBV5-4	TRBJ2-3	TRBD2	TGTGCCAGCAGCCGGGGACTAGCGGGGGCGACTCACACAGATACGCAGTATTTT	CASSRGLAGATHTDTQYF
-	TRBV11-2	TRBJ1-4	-	TGTGCCAGCAGCTTAGGGTCTCCCTATAATGAAAAACTGTTTTTT	CASSLGSPYNEKLFF
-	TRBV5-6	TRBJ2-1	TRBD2	TGTGCCAGCAGCCGGACTAGCGGGCTAAGCTACAATGAGCAGTTCTTC	CASSRTSGLSYNEQFF
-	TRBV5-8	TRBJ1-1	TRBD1	TGTGCCAGCAGCCCCAACCGGGACAGGGGGCTTGAGAACACTGAAGCTTTCTTT	CASSPNRDRGLENTEAFF
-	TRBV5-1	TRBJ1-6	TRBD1	TGCGCCAGCACAAGAGGCACAGGGGAAGATTCACCCCTCCACTTT	CASTRGTGEDSPLHF
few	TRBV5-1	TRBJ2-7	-	TGCGCCAGCAGCTTGGGATTTCACAGGGATCGGATCGACGAGCAGTACTTC	CASSLGFHRDRIDEQYF
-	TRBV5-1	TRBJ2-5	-	TGCGCCAGCAGCTTCACAGGGTCAAGAGAGACCCAGTACTTC	CASSFTGSRETQYF
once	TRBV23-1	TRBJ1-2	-	TGCGCCAGCAGTCAAATGAGATTCCACTATGGCTACACCTTC	CASSQMRFHYGYTF
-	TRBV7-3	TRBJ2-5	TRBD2	TGTGCCAGCAGCTTAGCGGGGGGTAACCAAGAGACCCAGTACTTC	CASSLAGGNQETQYF
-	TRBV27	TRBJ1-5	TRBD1	TGTGCCAGCAGTCCCGGGACAGCACTCAATCAGCCCCAGCATTTT	CASSPGTALNQPQHF
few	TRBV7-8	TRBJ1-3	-	TGTGCCAGCAGGGGGACTGTCGGAAACACCATATATTTT	CASRGTVGNTIYF
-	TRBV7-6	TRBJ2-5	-	TGTGCCAGCAGCTCGAGGACAGCCGGCCGGGAGACCCAGTACTTC	CASSSRTAGRETQYF